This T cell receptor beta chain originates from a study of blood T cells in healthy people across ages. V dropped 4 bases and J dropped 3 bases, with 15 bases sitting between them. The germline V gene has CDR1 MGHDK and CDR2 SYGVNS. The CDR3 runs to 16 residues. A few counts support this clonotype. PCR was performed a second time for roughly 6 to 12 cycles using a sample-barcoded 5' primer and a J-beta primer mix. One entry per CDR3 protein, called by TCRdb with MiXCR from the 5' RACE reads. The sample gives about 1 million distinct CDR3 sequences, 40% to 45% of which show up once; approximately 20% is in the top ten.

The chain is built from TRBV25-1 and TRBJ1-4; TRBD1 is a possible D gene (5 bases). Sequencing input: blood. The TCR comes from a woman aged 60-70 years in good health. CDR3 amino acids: CASSAPQGWANEKLFF. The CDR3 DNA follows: TGTGCCAGCAGTGCGCCCCAGGGTTGGGCTAATGAAAAACTGTTTTTT. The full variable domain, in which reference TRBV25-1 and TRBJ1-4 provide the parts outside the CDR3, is EADIYQTPRYLVIGTGKKITLECSQTMGHDKMYWYQQDPGMELHLIHYSYGVNSTEKGDLSSESTVSRIRTEHFPLTLESARPSHTSQYLCASSAPQGWANEKLFFGSGTQLSVL.